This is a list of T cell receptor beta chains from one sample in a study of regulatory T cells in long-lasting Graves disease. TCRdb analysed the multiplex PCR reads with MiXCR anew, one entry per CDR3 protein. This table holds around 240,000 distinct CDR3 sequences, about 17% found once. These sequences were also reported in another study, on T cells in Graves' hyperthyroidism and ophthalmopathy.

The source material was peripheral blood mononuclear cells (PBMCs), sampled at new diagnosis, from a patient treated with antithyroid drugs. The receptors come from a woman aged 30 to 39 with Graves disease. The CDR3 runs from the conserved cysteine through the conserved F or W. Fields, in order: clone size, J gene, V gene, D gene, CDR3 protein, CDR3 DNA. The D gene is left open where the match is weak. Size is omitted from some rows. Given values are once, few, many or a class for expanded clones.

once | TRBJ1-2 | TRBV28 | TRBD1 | CASGIRPWGQTNYGYTF | TGTGCCAGCGGTATTAGACCGTGGGGACAGACAAACTATGGCTACACCTTC
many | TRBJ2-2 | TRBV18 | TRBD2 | CASSLTSGELTGELFF | TGTGCCAGCTCCCTCACTAGCGGGGAGCTTACCGGGGAGCTGTTTTTT
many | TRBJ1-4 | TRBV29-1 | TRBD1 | CSVDSGGTNEKLFF | TGCAGCGTAGATTCAGGGGGAACTAATGAAAAACTGTTTTTT
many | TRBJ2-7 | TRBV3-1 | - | CASSPHAGAYEQYF | TGTGCCAGCAGCCCTCACGCCGGGGCCTACGAGCAGTACTTC
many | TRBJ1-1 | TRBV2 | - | CASSAPENTEAFF | TGTGCCAGCAGTGCCCCGGAGAACACTGAAGCTTTCTTT
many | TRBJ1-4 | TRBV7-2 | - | CASSSLGGANEKLFF | TGTGCCAGCAGCTCCCTGGGCGGCGCTAATGAAAAACTGTTTTTT
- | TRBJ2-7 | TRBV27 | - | CASSLYFSGHEQYF | TGTGCCAGCAGTTTATATTTCAGTGGCCACGAGCAGTACTTC
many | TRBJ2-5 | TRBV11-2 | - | CASSSGSSGETQYF | TGTGCCAGCAGCTCAGGGAGTTCGGGCGAGACCCAGTACTTC
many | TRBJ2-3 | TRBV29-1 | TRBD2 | CSVEVATSSTDTQYF | TGCAGCGTTGAAGTCGCGACTAGCTCCACCGATACGCAGTATTTT
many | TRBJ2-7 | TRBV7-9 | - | CASSLAFDPAGQYF | TGTGCCAGCAGCTTAGCGTTCGATCCTGCCGGGCAGTACTTC
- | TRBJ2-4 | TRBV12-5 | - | CASGLVPWGAIAKNIQYF | TGTGCTAGTGGTTTGGTCCCCTGGGGGGCGATAGCCAAAAACATTCAGTACTTC
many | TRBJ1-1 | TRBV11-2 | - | CASSFDRMNTEAFF | TGTGCCAGCAGCTTCGATCGGATGAACACTGAAGCTTTCTTT
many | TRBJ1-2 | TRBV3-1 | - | CASSQRASSDGYTF | TGTGCCAGCAGCCAAAGGGCTTCATCCGATGGCTACACCTTC
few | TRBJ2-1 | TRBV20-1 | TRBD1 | CSARATGGLNNEQFF | TGCAGTGCTAGGGCGACAGGGGGCCTGAACAATGAGCAGTTCTTC
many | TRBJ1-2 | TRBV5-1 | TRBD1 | CASSLPDRAAGYTF | TGCGCCAGCAGCTTACCAGACAGGGCTGCAGGCTACACCTTC
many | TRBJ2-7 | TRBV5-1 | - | CASSVPGIRPNEQYF | TGCGCCAGCAGCGTTCCCGGGATTCGGCCCAACGAGCAGTACTTC
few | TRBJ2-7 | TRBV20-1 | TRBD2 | CSVLSGGSYEQYF | TGCAGTGTCCTTAGCGGGGGTTCCTACGAGCAGTACTTC
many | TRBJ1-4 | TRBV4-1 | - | CASSQDEGQDEKLFF | TGCGCCAGCAGCCAAGATGAGGGGCAAGACGAAAAACTGTTTTTT
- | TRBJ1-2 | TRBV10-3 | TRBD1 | CAISYSSWQGAYGYTF | TGTGCCATCAGTTACTCGAGCTGGCAGGGGGCGTATGGCTACACCTTC
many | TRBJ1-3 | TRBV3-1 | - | CASSRRRVDSAGNTIYF | TGTGCCAGCAGCAGACGCCGTGTAGACTCTGCTGGAAACACCATATATTTT
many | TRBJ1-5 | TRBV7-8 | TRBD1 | CASSEGTGREQPQHF | TGTGCCAGCAGCGAAGGGACAGGGCGGGAGCAGCCCCAGCATTTT
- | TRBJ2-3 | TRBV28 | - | CASSPPSDLTDTQYF | TGTGCCAGCAGCCCCCCGTCAGACCTCACAGATACGCAGTATTTT
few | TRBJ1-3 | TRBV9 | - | CASSVDKSSGGNTIYF | TGTGCCAGCAGCGTAGACAAGTCCTCGGGCGGAAACACCATATATTTT
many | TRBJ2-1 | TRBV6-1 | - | CASQWGAINEQFF | TGTGCCAGCCAGTGGGGGGCCATCAATGAGCAGTTCTTC
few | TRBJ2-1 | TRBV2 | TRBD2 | CASSLTTTSGTYNEQFF | TGTGCCAGCAGCCTCACAACGACTAGCGGGACCTACAATGAGCAGTTCTTC
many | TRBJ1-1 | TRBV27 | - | CASSLKGHRTEAFF | TGTGCCAGCAGTCTTAAGGGGCATCGGACTGAAGCTTTCTTT
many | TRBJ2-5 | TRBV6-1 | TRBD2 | CASTLGLAGGQETQYF | TGTGCCAGCACTTTGGGACTAGCGGGGGGCCAAGAGACCCAGTACTTC
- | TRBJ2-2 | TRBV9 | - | CASSVVQGNTGELFF | TGTGCCAGCAGCGTAGTACAGGGCAACACCGGGGAGCTGTTTTTT
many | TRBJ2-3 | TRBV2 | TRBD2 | CASSGTSGGADTQYF | TGTGCCAGCAGCGGGACTAGCGGGGGCGCAGATACGCAGTATTTT
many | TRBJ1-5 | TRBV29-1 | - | CSAGVENNQPQHF | TGCAGCGCGGGGGTAGAGAACAATCAGCCCCAGCATTTT
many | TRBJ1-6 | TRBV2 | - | CASSEGGTYNSPLHF | TGTGCCAGCAGTGAAGGGGGAACATATAATTCACCCCTCCACTTT
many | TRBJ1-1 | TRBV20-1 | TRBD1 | CSAWGQGNTEAFF | TGCAGTGCCTGGGGACAGGGTAACACTGAAGCTTTCTTT
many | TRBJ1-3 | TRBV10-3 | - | CAISGSFSGNTIYF | TGTGCCATCAGTGGGTCTTTCTCTGGAAACACCATATATTTT
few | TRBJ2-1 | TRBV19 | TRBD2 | CASSISGVFNEQFF | TGTGCCAGTAGTATAAGCGGGGTCTTCAATGAGCAGTTCTTC
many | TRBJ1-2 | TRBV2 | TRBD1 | CASLPPGTGGRGYTF | TGTGCCAGCTTACCCCCGGGGACAGGGGGCCGTGGCTACACCTTC
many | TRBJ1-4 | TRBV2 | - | CASRVRHLSNEKLFF | TGTGCCAGCAGGGTCCGACATTTAAGTAATGAAAAACTGTTTTTT
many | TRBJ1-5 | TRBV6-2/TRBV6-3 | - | CASSSGTLNQPQHF | TGTGCCAGCAGTTCCGGGACCCTCAATCAGCCCCAGCATTTT
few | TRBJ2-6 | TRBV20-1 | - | CSAVITADSGANVLTF | TGCAGTGCCGTGATAACAGCAGACTCTGGGGCCAACGTCCTGACTTTC
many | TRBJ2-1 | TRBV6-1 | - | CASSERAEPYNEQFF | TGTGCCAGCAGTGAAAGAGCCGAACCCTACAATGAGCAGTTCTTC
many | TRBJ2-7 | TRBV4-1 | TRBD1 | CASSPGQWSYEQYF | TGCGCCAGCAGCCCGGGACAGTGGTCCTACGAGCAGTACTTC
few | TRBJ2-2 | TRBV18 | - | CASSPQGSTGELFF | TGTGCCAGCTCCCCCCAGGGCAGCACCGGGGAGCTGTTTTTT
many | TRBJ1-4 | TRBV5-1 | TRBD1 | CASSSAGTGVGEKLFF | TGCGCCAGCAGCTCGGCCGGGACAGGGGTAGGCGAAAAACTGTTTTTT
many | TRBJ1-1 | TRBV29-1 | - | CSVADGRNTEAFF | TGCAGCGTTGCGGACGGGAGGAACACTGAAGCTTTCTTT
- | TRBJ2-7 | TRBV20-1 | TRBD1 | CSSTDRDSYEQYF | TGCAGCTCGACAGACAGGGACTCCTACGAGCAGTACTTC
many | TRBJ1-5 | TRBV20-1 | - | CSAQRSYGGSNQPQHF | TGCAGTGCGCAAAGGTCCTACGGGGGGAGCAATCAGCCCCAGCATTTT
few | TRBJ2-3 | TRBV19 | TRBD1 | CASSRQGLADTQYF | TGTGCCAGTAGTAGACAGGGGTTAGCAGATACGCAGTATTTT
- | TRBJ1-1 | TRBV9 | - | CASSVGQSYTEAFF | TGTGCCAGCAGCGTTGGACAGAGTTACACTGAAGCTTTCTTT
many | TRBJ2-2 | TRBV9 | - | CASSVDGRHTGELFF | TGTGCCAGCAGCGTAGACGGACGGCACACCGGGGAGCTGTTTTTT
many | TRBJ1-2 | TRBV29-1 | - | CSARPGEGYGYTF | TGCAGCGCCCGCCCGGGGGAGGGCTATGGCTACACCTTC
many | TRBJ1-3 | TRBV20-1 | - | CSARQGLQGNTIYF | TGCAGTGCTAGACAGGGACTGCAGGGAAACACCATATATTTT
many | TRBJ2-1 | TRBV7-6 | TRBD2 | CASSFGGGRNEQFF | TGTGCCAGCAGCTTCGGGGGGGGGAGGAATGAGCAGTTCTTC
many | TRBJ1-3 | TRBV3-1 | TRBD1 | CASSLRGRGNTIYF | TGTGCCAGCAGCCTCAGGGGGCGAGGAAACACCATATATTTT